This T cell receptor beta chain comes out of a study of blood T cell repertoires in COVID-19. Study-wide background: There were acute and convalescent COVID-19 samples, and they came from the United States, Italy and Spain. The analysed material was cDNA or gDNA that came from T cells, B-cell-depleted T cells, or PBMCs.

In the original processing: Amplifying reference gene primers gave estimates of nucleated cell counts. Assay used: immunoSEQ multiplex PCR; TCRdb lists only in-frame clones, some missing. V, J and clone size are taken as reported in that table, and D and trimming were inferred from the DNA itself. The sample has about 180,000 clones; roughly 87% are singletons. The germline V gene has CDR1 SGHNT and CDR2 YYREEE (reference sequence). Trimming removed 4 bases at V and 1 base at J, with 8 bases between. The CDR3 length is 14 residues. The specimen sequenced was peripheral blood. The chain combines TRBV5-4 with TRBJ2-2; D perhaps matches TRBD1 (5 bases). This sequence originates from a woman aged 70 to 79 with COVID-19, enrolled during active disease. In DNA form, the CDR3 reads TGTGCCAGCAGCCCAGGGAAGAACACCGGGGAGCTGTTTTTT. Translating it yields CASSPGKNTGELFF.